Presented here are 7 T cell receptor beta chains from one specimen sequenced in a study of cytomegalovirus exposure and HLA in healthy donors. The PCR was carried out with 60 Vbeta primers and 13 Jbeta primers. TCRdb keeps only in-frame clones here, not all; method: immunoSEQ multiplex PCR. This table holds approximately 190,000 clones, roughly 87% found once. The sequencing sample was made of PBMCs. These receptors all stem from a boy between 2 and 15 years old in good health and CMV-seronegative.

This clone has only one observation. The chain carries TRBV19 and TRBJ2-2, with 14 nucleotides matching TRBD2. Germline CDR1 reads LNHDA; CDR2 reads SQIVND (reference sequence). With 9 bases clipped from V and 5 bases from J, the junction kept 2 bases outside the gene matches. The CDR3 contains 14 residues. The CDR3 DNA reads as TGTGCCAGCAGACTAGCGGGAGGGACCGGGGAGCTGTTTTTT. It yields the protein CASRLAGGTGELFF.

The chain combines TRBV5-1 with TRBJ2-1, with no clear D. The CDR3 is 14 amino acids. V lost 0 bases and J lost 3, with 7 bases in between. CDR1 is SGHRS, CDR2 YFSETQ, per germline. For the CDR3, the DNA is TGCGCCAGCAGCTTGGCCGAGGTCTACAATGAGCAGTTCTTC. Encoded protein: CASSLAEVYNEQFF.

The rearrangement uses TRBV6-1 and TRBJ1-5; TRBD1 matches 12 bases. The V and J ends lost 6 bases and 6 bases, in that order; junction bases with no gene match: 6. Germline V gives CDR1 MNHNS, CDR2 SASEGT. The CDR3 extends over 15 amino acids. The CDR3 reads CASSPGTGGLQPQHF. CDR3 nucleotide sequence: TGTGCCAGCAGCCCAGGGACAGGGGGCCTTCAGCCCCAGCATTTT.

The chain joins TRBV6-1 to TRBJ2-7; D unresolved. V lost 0 bases, J lost 2 bases, and 14 bases lay in between. CDR1 is MNHNS and CDR2 is SASEGT in the germline V gene. The CDR3 extends over 16 amino acids. As DNA, the CDR3 is TGTGCCAGCAGTGAAGCGCTTCAGAAATTGACCTACGAGCAGTACTTC. Translation: CASSEALQKLTYEQYF.

This rearrangement joins TRBV2 to TRBJ2-1, with 7 bases aligning to TRBD2. This CDR3 has 15 amino acids. Unmatched junction bases numbered 4, after V lost 5 bases and J lost 0 bases. Germline CDR1 reads SNHLY; CDR2 reads FYNNEI. Here the CDR3 DNA reads TGTGCCAGCAGTCTCGCGGGAGTCTCCTACAATGAGCAGTTCTTC. It codes for CASSLAGVSYNEQFF.

V is TRBV5-1 and J is TRBJ2-3; D may be TRBD1 (5 bases). The CDR3 consists of 15 residues. Germline CDR1 and CDR2: SGHRS and YFSETQ. V was trimmed by 0 bases and J by 1 base, leaving 9 bases between them. The CDR3 sequence: CASSLVARGTDTQYF. CDR3 DNA sequence: TGCGCCAGCAGCTTGGTTGCCAGGGGCACAGATACGCAGTATTTT.

V usage is TRBV27 and J usage is TRBJ1-2; D unclear. The CDR3 is 16 residues long. Germline V CDR1 and CDR2: MNHEY, SMNVEV (reference sequence). Trimming shortened V by 5 bases and J by 2 bases, and 18 bases separated the two germline ends. The CDR3: CASSTTRPRENYGYTF. CDR3 in DNA: TGTGCCAGCAGTACAACCCGCCCACGGGAGAACTATGGCTACACCTTC.